What follows are 25 T cell receptor beta chains derived from one specimen sequenced in a study of T cell responses to AZD1222 COVID-19 vaccine. Generated by immunoSEQ multiplex PCR, the TCRdb table keeps only in-frame clones and is missing some. The repertoire holds roughly 120,000 clones, 80% to 90% seen once, with more than 4% in the top ten. Sequencing was performed on peripheral blood, taken on day 0 of AZD1222 vaccination. All receptors derive from an adult in good health.

The chain couples TRBV30 to TRBJ2-5, with 7 positions matching TRBD1. Trimming cost V 3 bases and J 4 bases; bases outside gene matches: 5. Germline V gene data show CDR1 as GTSNPN and CDR2 as SVGIG (reference sequence). The CDR3 is 13 residues long. The CDR3 sequence: CAWSKGGGETQYF. The CDR3 DNA follows: TGTGCCTGGAGCAAAGGGGGCGGAGAGACCCAGTACTTC.

J is TRBJ1-3 and V is TRBV30; no reliable D call. The CDR3 contains 14 residues. Trimming left V 2 bases short and J 3 bases short, with 11 bases between. Germline-derived CDR1 and CDR2 are GTSNPN and SVGIG (reference sequence). The CDR3, as DNA: TGTGCCTGGAGTTCGGTAGCGGGTGGAAACACCATATATTTT. This gives the protein CAWSSVAGGNTIYF.

The CDR3 sequence: CASSPYILGRGTTYEQYF. CDR3 nucleotides: TGTGCCAGCAGTCCATACATACTAGGGCGAGGAACGACCTACGAGCAGTACTTC. The chain joins TRBV28 to TRBJ2-7; TRBD2 might be the D (5 bases). This CDR3 region has 18 residues. V was pared by 5 bases and J by 2 bases, with 25 bases between. The germline V gene has CDR1 MDHEN and CDR2 SYDVKM.

The chain uses TRBV6-5 and TRBJ1-4; D gene ambiguous. The germline CDR1 and CDR2 sequences are MNHEY and SVGAGI. This CDR3 is built from 14 residues. V shed 2 bases and J shed 8 bases, with 12 bases lying between them. The CDR3 DNA reads as TGTGCCAGCAGTTACGGAAGGACCGCCGAAAAACTGTTTTTT. Amino acids: CASSYGRTAEKLFF.

The CDR3 is CASSPLAGVPGELFF. The DNA for the CDR3 is TGCGCCAGCAGCCCACTAGCGGGAGTCCCCGGGGAGCTGTTTTTT. The V call is TRBV4-1, the J call TRBJ2-2; 11 bases agree with TRBD2. This CDR3 has 15 amino acids. The V gene end was trimmed by 4 bases and the J gene end by 6 bases; junction bases not matched to a gene: 4. Germline V lookup: CDR1 MGHRA, CDR2 YSYEKL.

The rearrangement links TRBV7-3 to TRBJ2-5, with 8 bases fitting TRBD2. Germline CDR1 is SGHTA and CDR2 is FQGTGA. V dropped 7 bases and J dropped 5; count of bases not matched to a gene: 12. The CDR3 spans 15 residues. CDR3 sequence: CASKRTGTRMETQYF. In DNA form, the CDR3 reads TGTGCCAGCAAGCGGACCGGGACTAGAATGGAGACCCAGTACTTC.

The rearrangement joins TRBV9 to TRBJ1-6; a weak D match, TRBD1 (6 bases). The CDR3 length is 14 residues. The V end lost 3 bases, the J end lost 8 bases, and 12 bases lay between the germline ends. Per the germline V gene, CDR1 is SGDLS and CDR2 is YYNGEE. CDR3 DNA: TGTGCCAGCAGCGCACAGGGAACCTATTCACCCCTCCACTTT. Translated: CASSAQGTYSPLHF.

This clone was counted between two and nine times. J is TRBJ1-4 and V is TRBV7-9; D unresolved. The CDR3 has 14 residues. Trimming took 5 bases from V and 5 from J, leaving 12 bases between them. The germline gives CDR1 SEHNR, CDR2 FQNEAQ (reference sequence). CDR3 bases: TGTGCCAGCAGCATCGTGACACACAATGAAAAACTGTTTTTT. It encodes CASSIVTHNEKLFF.

This chain uses TRBV27 with TRBJ1-2; 7 bases map to TRBD1. The CDR3 has 12 residues. The germline gives CDR1 MNHEY, CDR2 SMNVEV (reference sequence). J was trimmed by 4 bases and V by 7 bases; bases with no gene match: 3. The CDR3 loop reads CASNRQGYGYTF. In DNA form, the CDR3 reads TGTGCCAGCAACCGACAGGGCTATGGCTACACCTTC.

The chain's CDR3 is CASKRQQNTEAFF. As DNA, the CDR3 is TGTGCCAGTAAGCGGCAACAGAACACTGAAGCTTTCTTT. V and J are TRBV19 and TRBJ1-1; no clear D gene. Trimming stripped 7 bases from V and 1 base from J, with 10 bases between. The CDR3 loop spans 13 amino acids. Germline V gives CDR1 LNHDA, CDR2 SQIVND (reference sequence).

This sequence joins TRBV6-5 and TRBJ2-7; D perhaps matches TRBD2 (7 bases). Germline loops: CDR1 MNHEY, CDR2 SVGAGI. Trimming shortened V by 10 bases and J by 6 bases, and 22 bases separated the two germline ends. The CDR3 extends over 14 amino acids. CDR3 sequence (DNA): TGTGCCATCGGGGGACGGGGGGCTGTGTCCGAGCAGTACTTC. The encoded protein is CAIGGRGAVSEQYF.

The gene calls are TRBV6-5 and TRBJ2-7, with unresolved D. The CDR3 has 13 residues. V lost 5 bases and J lost 4, with 12 bases in between. Germline V CDR1 and CDR2: MNHEY, SVGAGI. The DNA for the CDR3 is TGTGCCAGCAGTACCGGTTCCCTTTACGAGCAGTACTTC. Protein: CASSTGSLYEQYF.

CDR3 DNA sequence: TGTGCCAGCAGTTTAAGGGGTTCGGGTTCACCCCTCCACTTT. It encodes CASSLRGSGSPLHF. The V call is TRBV27, the J call TRBJ1-6, with D perhaps TRBD1 (5 bases). CDR1 and CDR2 from the germline V gene are MNHEY and SMNVEV (reference sequence). The CDR3 consists of 14 residues. V lost 2 bases, J lost 9 bases, and 11 bases lay in between.

This clone was counted a few times. The chain recombines TRBV24-1 with TRBJ2-5; 8 positions match TRBD1. The trim removed 4 bases at V and 5 bases at J, leaving 8 bases unmatched. The CDR3 sequence is 15 residues long. CDR1 is KGHDR and CDR2 is SFDVKD in the germline V gene. The DNA of the CDR3 is TGTGCCACCAGTGACTCCCGACAGGGGACGGAGACCCAGTACTTC. Its protein is CATSDSRQGTETQYF.

The J gene is TRBJ1-5, the V gene TRBV3-1 (or the pseudogene TRBV3-2); no reliable D call. This CDR3 contains 15 residues. Germline V gene data show CDR1 as LGHDT and CDR2 as YNNKEL (reference sequence). The V end lost 4 bases, the J end lost 2 bases, and 12 bases lay between the germline ends. The CDR3 here is CASSPDRIGNQPQHF. CDR3 in DNA: TGTGCCAGCAGCCCGGACCGGATAGGCAATCAGCCCCAGCATTTT.

V gene TRBV6-6 combines with J gene TRBJ1-1; D is unresolved. The CDR3 extends over 13 amino acids. Germline V gene lookup returns CDR1 MNHNY and CDR2 SVGAGI (reference sequence). The V end lost 0 bases, the J end lost 5 bases, and 7 bases lay between the germline ends. CDR3 bases: TGTGCCAGCAGTTACTCGGGTGGTACTGAAGCTTTCTTT. Translation gives CASSYSGGTEAFF.

The rearrangement uses TRBV2 and TRBJ2-5; 7 positions agree with TRBD2. Per germline, CDR1 SNHLY and CDR2 FYNNEI. The CDR3 runs 14 residues. Unmatched junction bases numbered 9, after V lost 6 bases and J lost 5 bases. CDR3 bases: TGTGCCAGCAGCGCGGGGGTGGGCGTTGAGACCCAGTACTTC. This translates into CASSAGVGVETQYF. Combining the CDR3 with reference TRBV2 and TRBJ2-5 gives the whole variable domain EPEVTQTPSHQVTQMGQEVILRCVPISNHLYFYWYRQILGQKVEFLVSFYNNEISEKSEIFDDQFSVERPDGSNFTLKIRSTKLEDSAMYFCASSAGVGVETQYFGPGTRLLVL.

This chain connects TRBV6-2 or TRBV6-3 to TRBJ1-3; D is possibly TRBD1 (6 bases). CDR1 and CDR2 (germline): MNHEY, SVGEGT. This CDR3 has 15 residues. With 6 bases removed from V and 0 bases from J, the gap between germline ends came to 12 bases. DNA for the CDR3: TGTGCCAGCAGCACCGGACAGATCTCTGGAAACACCATATATTTT. It is translated as CASSTGQISGNTIYF.

The chain has TRBV4-1 and TRBJ1-2; D unresolved. Germline V lookup: CDR1 MGHRA, CDR2 YSYEKL. CDR3 length equals 15 residues. Trimming left V 4 bases short and J 5 bases short, with 17 bases between. The CDR3 DNA is TGCGCCAGCAGCCCTGGGGAAAGGCGTACGTATGGCTACACCTTC. Protein product: CASSPGERRTYGYTF.

The chain carries TRBV6-5 and TRBJ1-1; D is unclear. Trimming pared 0 bases from V and 7 bases from J, leaving 9 bases between. CDR3 size: 13 residues. Germline loops: CDR1 MNHEY, CDR2 SVGAGI. CDR3 nucleotides: TGTGCCAGCAGTTACTCGGATGCCCGTGAAGCTTTCTTT. This translates into CASSYSDAREAFF.

The chain links TRBV24-1 to TRBJ1-1; D not certain. Germline loops: CDR1 KGHDR, CDR2 SFDVKD. V was trimmed by 7 bases and J by 7 bases, leaving 15 bases between them. The length of the CDR3 is 13 residues. CDR3 sequence: CATRGTGTLEAFF. CDR3 DNA: TGTGCCACCAGGGGTACGGGTACACTTGAAGCTTTCTTT.

V gene TRBV28 combines with J gene TRBJ1-1; no reliable D call. Germline CDR1 and CDR2: MDHEN and SYDVKM. The V gene lost 6 bases and the J gene lost 5 bases, with 10 bases spanning the gap. This CDR3 comprises 12 residues. The DNA of the CDR3 is TGTGCCAGCAGCCGAACTTTGACTGAAGCTTTCTTT. Translation: CASSRTLTEAFF.

This chain connects TRBV7-2 to TRBJ2-3; D is perhaps TRBD1 or TRBD2 (6 bases each). The CDR3 is 16 amino acids. Trimming pared 1 base from V and 4 bases from J, leaving 15 bases between. The germline gives CDR1 SGHTA, CDR2 FQGNSA. DNA of the CDR3: TGTGCCAGCAGCTTAGTCGGGGGCCCCTCCTCAGATACGCAGTATTTT. Amino acids: CASSLVGGPSSDTQYF.

Written as DNA, the CDR3 is TGTGCCATCCTATCCAGGGTTGGGAACACTGAAGCTTTCTTT. Its protein is CAILSRVGNTEAFF. The V and J genes are TRBV10-3 and TRBJ1-1, with D tentatively TRBD1 (5 bases). Germline V gene sequence: CDR1 ENHRY, CDR2 SYGVKD. V was pared by 8 bases and J by 1 base, with 14 bases between. This CDR3 region has 14 residues.

The V call is TRBV7-8, the J call TRBJ1-3; D ambiguous. The CDR3 consists of 16 residues. Germline loops: CDR1 SGHVS, CDR2 FQNEAQ. V lost 4 bases to trimming and J lost 0 bases, with 13 bases between them. In DNA, the CDR3 is TGTGCCAGCAGCTGGCAGACCTGGGACTCTGGAAACACCATATATTTT. This gives the protein CASSWQTWDSGNTIYF. Looking up the rest from reference TRBV7-8 and TRBJ1-3 gives the full variable domain: GAGVSQSPRYKVAKRGQDVALRCDPISGHVSLFWYQQALGQGPEFLTYFQNEAQLDKSGLPSDRFFAERPEGSVSTLKIQRTQQEDSAVYLCASSWQTWDSGNTIYFGEGSWLTVV.